This T cell receptor beta chain appears in the sequencing data of a study of blood T cell repertoires in COVID-19 (dated by TCRdb to the early 2020s). For the study in its entirety: Samples from collaborators originated in the United States, Italy and Spain and spanned both the acute and convalescent phases of COVID-19. Samples came from the ongoing ImmuneRACE study (first 160 participants) plus 1,254 subjects from 6 global collaborators. The repertoires were made available in a free public database intended to serve as a resource for research on the immune response to SARS-CoV-2. The dataset comprised deeply sampled blood TCRbeta repertoires from subjects exposed to, actively infected with, or recovered from COVID-19. The sample metadata nearly always contained a de-identified subject ID, COVID-19 status, age in years and sex. The prospective study material was composed of cDNA or gDNA derived from T cells, B-cell-depleted T cells, or PBMCs. Where available, HLA class I and class II types were obtained from metadata supplied by the sample provider rather than from assay-based typing.

A note on this clone: Which antigen it targets is not known. Per-base quality was not reported, and no clone a single base away is much larger than it.

The CDR3 has 15 amino acids, counting the end cysteine and phenylalanine. Kept here is only the CDR3 DNA, which spans 45 bases and is read in frame from base 1. CDR1 SNHLY and CDR2 FYNNEI were looked up in the germline V gene. Unmatched junction bases come to 8, with V trimmed by 4 bases and J by 6 bases. Participants in the prospective study were aged about 18 to 89 years, lived in under 30 United States geographic areas, and enrolled through a virtual design. In the prospective study, cohorts were assigned on the basis of participant-reported clinical history obtained from a screening survey and a study questionnaire. In the prospective study, mobile phlebotomists collected whole blood, serum and a nasopharyngeal or oropharyngeal swab from each participant. Participants in the prospective study had the option to provide additional blood draws and questionnaires over an approximately two-month period. Blood samples from the prospective study were shipped frozen or at room temperature prior to DNA extraction.

The immunoSEQ Assay, a bias-controlled multiplex PCR, was used to amplify TCRbeta CDR3 regions from genomic DNA. Concerning the study's data processing: Nucleated cell counts per sample were estimated from amplification of reference gene primers within the assay. To quantify the absolute abundance of each unique TCRbeta CDR3 rearrangement, sequence reads were collapsed and filtered. For each sample, productive Simpson clonality was calculated as the square root of Simpson's diversity index across productive rearrangements. TCRdb re-hosts the immuneACCESS table, in-frame sequences only. Its copies lack some clones; in the studies checked, an unresolved V gene accounts for under half of them, and the cause for the rest is not known. V and J calls and clone size come straight from that table; D and trimming were deduced from the DNA. In all, the sample holds tens of thousands of clones, and about four fifths of those were seen once. 3.8% of the sample comes from the top ten.

The investigation overall reported the following: How much clinical and demographic metadata was included differed by source and by participant, and the metadata was provided uncurated.

Here the chain combines TRBV2 and TRBJ1-5; 8 central bases correspond to TRBD1. Material for sequencing was PBMCs or T cells enriched from blood (not recorded which). This clonotype was obtained from a woman aged 40 to 49 with acute COVID-19. The CDR3 protein: CASSVGRGLTQPQHF. The base sequence is TGTGCCAGCAGTGTGGGCAGGGGGCTGACTCAGCCCCAGCATTTT.